This T cell receptor (beta chain) was captured in a study of cytomegalovirus exposure and HLA in healthy donors. Background on the study: Unique TCR beta sequences numbering approximately 120 million came from 190 million or so T cells in an earlier analysis. Genotyping showed around 80% of hundreds of donors falling in the Caucasian-associated ancestry cluster. Notes on the study in general: It was shown in a later analysis that HLA-associated TCR beta chains were more clonally expanded than other, equally common chains.

As regards this clone: What it binds is unknown.

A multiplex PCR was run with 60 Vbeta primers and 13 Jbeta primers. Original processing methods: Around 10 million of the about 80 million unique TCR beta chains counted in a later analysis were shared. Generated by immunoSEQ multiplex PCR, the TCRdb table keeps only in-frame clones and is missing some. V and J calls and clone size are copied from that table; D and trimming were computed from the DNA. The sample shows a few hundred thousand clones, about 93% of them seen only once. The source material was PBMCs. The source is a girl aged 2-10 years in good health and CMV-seronegative.

CDR3 amino acids: CASSLGTGSNQPQHF. CDR3 coding DNA: TGTGCCAGCTCACTCGGGACAGGGAGTAATCAGCCCCAGCATTTT. The chain links TRBV18 to TRBJ1-5, with 9 positions matching TRBD1. Germline V gives CDR1 KGHSH, CDR2 LQKENI. J gave up 4 bases and V 4 bases, and 5 bases lay outside the gene matches. The CDR3 sequence is 15 residues long.